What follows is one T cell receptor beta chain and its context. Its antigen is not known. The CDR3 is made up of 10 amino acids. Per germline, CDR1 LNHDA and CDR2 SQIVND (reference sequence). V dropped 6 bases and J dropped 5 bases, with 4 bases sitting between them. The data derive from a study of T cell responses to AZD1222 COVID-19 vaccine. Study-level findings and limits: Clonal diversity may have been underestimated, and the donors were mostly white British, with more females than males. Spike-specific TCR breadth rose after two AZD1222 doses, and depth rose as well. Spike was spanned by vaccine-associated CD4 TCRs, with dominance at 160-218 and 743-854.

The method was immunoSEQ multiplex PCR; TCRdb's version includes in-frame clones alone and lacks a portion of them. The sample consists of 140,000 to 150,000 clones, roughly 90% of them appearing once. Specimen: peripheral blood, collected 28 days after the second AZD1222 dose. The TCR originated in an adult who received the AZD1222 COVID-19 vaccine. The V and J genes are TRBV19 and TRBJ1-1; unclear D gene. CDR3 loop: CASRDTEAFF. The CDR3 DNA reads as TGTGCCAGTAGGGATACTGAAGCTTTCTTT.